A single sample is the source of the 30 T cell receptor beta chains below, sequenced in a study of technical replicates of blood from a handful of donors. The table came from immunoSEQ multiplex PCR; TCRdb's copy has only in-frame clones and leaves some out. The table has about 56,000 clones, nearly 95% seen once. What was sequenced was PBMCs. These receptors all stem from a human donor in good health. Some clones in this sample may be carry-over from other donors' samples.

V is TRBV5-4 and J is TRBJ2-5; D not resolved. V was trimmed by 0 bases and J by 2 bases, leaving 8 bases between them. The germline V gene has CDR1 SGHNT and CDR2 YYREEE (reference sequence). This CDR3 region has 14 residues. This chain's CDR3 is CASSLVAEQETQYF. The CDR3 DNA reads TGTGCCAGCAGCTTGGTGGCGGAGCAAGAGACCCAGTACTTC.

The chain combines TRBV7-7 with TRBJ1-1; 7 bases are shared with TRBD1. CDR1 and CDR2 (germline): SSHAT, FNYEAQ (reference sequence). V was clipped by 5 bases and J by 4 bases; unmatched bases: 4. CDR3 length: 13 amino acids. The CDR3 nucleotides are TGTGCCAGCAGCACAGGGGTGGGCACTGAAGCTTTCTTT. Encoded protein: CASSTGVGTEAFF.

This clone has just one count. The CDR3 reads CASSRGAGGSYNEQFF. CDR3 sequence (DNA): TGTGCCAGCAGCCGCGGTGCGGGAGGTTCCTACAATGAGCAGTTCTTC. The genes are TRBV11-2 and TRBJ2-1; 8 bases align to TRBD2. J lost 1 base, V lost 5 bases, and 7 bases had no gene match. CDR1 and CDR2 from the germline V gene are SGHAT and FQNNGV. This CDR3 region has 16 residues.

The sample holds one count of this clone. This CDR3 reads CASSPRGSTGELFF. The DNA for the CDR3 is TGTGCCAGCAGCCCCAGGGGGAGCACCGGGGAGCTGTTTTTT. The gene calls are TRBV6-4 and TRBJ2-2; TRBD1 agrees at 7 bases. Germline CDR1 reads MRHNA; CDR2 reads SNTAGT. V was clipped by 6 bases and J by 4 bases; unmatched bases: 5. There are 14 residues in the CDR3.

The rearrangement uses TRBV25-1 and TRBJ1-1, with D perhaps matching TRBD1 (5 bases). CDR1 is MGHDK, CDR2 SYGVNS, per germline. This CDR3 region has 13 residues. The V end lost 5 bases, the J end lost 1 base, and 8 bases lay between the germline ends. The CDR3 DNA follows: TGTGCCAGCAGTAACCAGGGGAACACTGAAGCTTTCTTT. It translates to CASSNQGNTEAFF.

V usage is TRBV5-3 and J usage is TRBJ2-6; TRBD1 is a possible D gene (6 bases). TRBV5-3 is an open reading frame, and its role is uncertain. CDR3 length: 19 residues. V was shortened by 4 bases and J by 0 bases, with 20 bases between the two germline ends. Here the CDR3 DNA reads TGTGCCAGAAGCGATGGGACACCTACCCCCCACTCTGGGGCCAACGTCCTGACTTTC. It translates to CARSDGTPTPHSGANVLTF.

The rearrangement uses TRBV5-4 and TRBJ1-2; D perhaps matches TRBD1 (6 bases). From germline, CDR1 is SGHNT and CDR2 YYREEE (reference sequence). CDR3 length: 14 amino acids. Trimming stripped 0 bases from V and 5 bases from J, with 11 bases between. The DNA of the CDR3 is TGTGCCAGCAGCTTGGAGGGGGAGCGGTATGGCTACACCTTC. It codes for CASSLEGERYGYTF.

The chain uses TRBV15 and TRBJ2-5; TRBD2 matches at 9 bases. V was clipped by 4 bases and J by 1 base; unmatched bases: 7. The CDR3 is made up of 16 amino acids. Per germline, CDR1 LNHNV and CDR2 YYDKDF (reference sequence). Here the CDR3 reads CATSTLAGDPQETQYF. DNA for the CDR3: TGTGCCACCAGCACATTAGCGGGAGACCCCCAAGAGACCCAGTACTTC.

The chain employs TRBV30 and TRBJ2-1; tentatively, D is TRBD2 (7 bases). Germline CDR1 reads GTSNPN; CDR2 reads SVGIG (reference sequence). There are 19 residues in the CDR3. Trimming left V 3 bases short and J 0 bases short, with 24 bases between. The CDR3 nucleotides read TGTGCCTGGAGCGGGGGGCTCGTCAGGACTCCTATCTCCTACAATGAGCAGTTCTTC. Its translation: CAWSGGLVRTPISYNEQFF.

The chain is built from TRBV7-2 and TRBJ1-6, with TRBD1 as a possible D gene (6 bases). Trimming removed 5 bases from V and 7 bases from J, with 12 bases in between. CDR3 length: 14 amino acids. Germline V lookup: CDR1 SGHTA, CDR2 FQGNSA. CDR3 protein: CASSPTTGNSPLHF. The CDR3 DNA reads as TGTGCCAGCAGCCCGACCACAGGGAATTCACCCCTCCACTTT.

This sequence joins TRBV5-4 and TRBJ2-3; 14 nucleotides agree with TRBD2. The CDR3 sequence is 17 residues long. In germline, CDR1 is SGHNT, CDR2 YYREEE (reference sequence). The V and J ends lost 3 bases and 4 bases, in that order; junction bases with no gene match: 7. The CDR3 reads CASSSLTSGGGSDTQYF. Written as DNA, the CDR3 is TGTGCCAGCAGCTCCTTGACTAGCGGGGGGGGGTCAGATACGCAGTATTTT. The full variable domain, rest sourced from reference TRBV5-4 and TRBJ2-3, is ETGVTQSPTHLIKTRGQQVTLRCSSQSGHNTVSWYQQALGQGPQFIFQYYREEENGRGNFPPRFSGLQFPNYSSELNVNALELDDSALYLCASSSLTSGGGSDTQYFGPGTRLTVL.

DNA for the CDR3: TGTGCCAGTAGTAGTCCCCCCGGTGGCGGGGAGCTGTTTTTT. It codes for CASSSPPGGGELFF. The rearrangement joins TRBV19 to TRBJ2-2; D is undetermined. Per the germline V gene, CDR1 is LNHDA and CDR2 is SQIVND (reference sequence). The CDR3 runs 14 residues. Trimming pared 4 bases from V and 7 bases from J, leaving 13 bases between. The complete variable domain, with remaining parts taken from reference TRBV19 and TRBJ2-2, reads DGGITQSPKYLFRKEGQNVTLSCEQNLNHDAMYWYRQDPGQGLRLIYYSQIVNDFQKGDIAEGYSVSREKKESFPLTVTSAQKNPTAFYLCASSSPPGGGELFFGEGSRLTVL.

J is TRBJ2-7 and V is TRBV5-1, with 7 bases aligning to TRBD1. This CDR3 has 15 residues. Losses at the gene ends were 0 bases for V and 3 bases for J; bases not matched to a gene: 6. In germline, CDR1 is SGHRS, CDR2 YFSETQ. DNA for the CDR3: TGCGCCAGCAGCTTGGGACCGGGACAGATCTACGAGCAGTACTTC. This sequence encodes CASSLGPGQIYEQYF.

The rearrangement joins TRBV30 to TRBJ1-5, with 11 nucleotides matching TRBD1. CDR1 and CDR2 from the germline V gene are GTSNPN and SVGIG (reference sequence). This CDR3 has 13 amino acids. The ends lost 3 bases at V and 7 bases at J; junction bases unmatched: 2. CDR3 nucleotides: TGTGCCTGGAGCGGGACAGGGGGACAGCCCCAGCATTTT. Encoded protein: CAWSGTGGQPQHF.

The rearrangement links TRBV2 to TRBJ2-1, with 12 bases identical to TRBD2. This CDR3 is 15 amino acids long. The germline gives CDR1 SNHLY, CDR2 FYNNEI. V lost 1 base to trimming and J lost 9 bases; unmatched junction nucleotides: 4. The CDR3 region is CASSEGLAGGIEQFF. In DNA form, the CDR3 reads TGTGCCAGCAGTGAAGGGCTAGCGGGAGGGATTGAGCAGTTCTTC.

The chain carries TRBV19 and TRBJ1-2; D is possibly TRBD1 (6 bases). Germline V gene sequence: CDR1 LNHDA, CDR2 SQIVND (reference sequence). The V end was cut by 3 bases, the J end by 1 base, with 12 bases between. The CDR3 has 15 amino acids. CDR3 in DNA: TGTGCCAGTAGTATCCGGGACATGAATAACTATGGCTACACCTTC. It is translated as CASSIRDMNNYGYTF.

The V gene is TRBV6-5, the J gene TRBJ1-6; 9 nucleotides align to TRBD1. Germline-derived CDR1 and CDR2 are MNHEY and SVGAGI. The length of the CDR3 is 16 residues. The J segment lost 7 bases and the V segment lost 2 bases, leaving 6 bases of the junction unmatched. The CDR3 loop is CASSYGQGWGNSPLHF. For the CDR3, the DNA is TGTGCCAGCAGTTACGGACAGGGGTGGGGAAATTCACCCCTCCACTTT.

V usage is TRBV6-1 and J usage is TRBJ2-3; D possibly corresponds to TRBD1 (6 bases). There are 12 residues in the CDR3. Trimming removed 5 bases from V and 6 bases from J, with 9 bases in between. Germline V lookup: CDR1 MNHNS, CDR2 SASEGT. CDR3: CASSQRGDTQYF. The DNA for the CDR3 is TGTGCCAGCAGTCAAAGGGGGGATACGCAGTATTTT.

The V gene is TRBV7-9, the J gene TRBJ1-6; D not resolved. Germline V gene lookup returns CDR1 SEHNR and CDR2 FQNEAQ (reference sequence). Trimming cost V 1 base and J 11 bases, with 18 bases left between them. The CDR3 length is 16 residues. The CDR3 sequence is CASSLEGSLTGAPLHF. In DNA form, the CDR3 reads TGTGCCAGCAGCTTAGAGGGCTCGTTGACCGGGGCACCCCTCCACTTT.

The chain couples TRBV4-2 to TRBJ2-5; TRBD2 matches at 11 bases. Germline CDR1 reads LGHNA; CDR2 reads YNFKEQ. The CDR3 totals 16 residues. V lost 0 bases and J lost 7; bases outside the gene matches: 7. CDR3 DNA sequence: TGTGCCAGCAGCCAAGACCCTAGCGGGGGGCCCACGACCCAGTACTTC. Translated: CASSQDPSGGPTTQYF.

J is TRBJ2-2 and V is TRBV11-2; the match to TRBD2 covers 9 bases. Germline CDR1 and CDR2: SGHAT and FQNNGV. The V and J ends lost 5 bases and 7 bases, in that order; junction bases with no gene match: 14. The CDR3 covers 17 residues. The CDR3 loop reads CASSISSAGGPGGELFF. The CDR3, as DNA: TGTGCCAGCAGCATATCCTCGGCGGGGGGGCCTGGCGGGGAGCTGTTTTTT.

J is TRBJ1-2 and V is TRBV6-5; unclear D gene. V shed 4 bases and J shed 0 bases, with 12 bases lying between them. Per the germline V gene, CDR1 is MNHEY and CDR2 is SVGAGI. The CDR3 spans 15 residues. The CDR3 region has the DNA TGTGCCAGCAGTTCCCGGACTGCTACTAACTATGGCTACACCTTC. Protein: CASSSRTATNYGYTF.

This sequence joins TRBV30 and TRBJ1-3; no clear D. Per the germline V gene, CDR1 is GTSNPN and CDR2 is SVGIG (reference sequence). This CDR3 contains 16 residues. V was cut by 2 bases and J by 0 bases, with 14 bases left in between. DNA for the CDR3: TGTGCCTGGAGTACAAACAGACCGACCTCTGGAAACACCATATATTTT. Amino acid sequence: CAWSTNRPTSGNTIYF.

V and J are TRBV29-1 and TRBJ2-5; D is possibly TRBD2 (5 bases). The length of the CDR3 is 16 residues. Trimming left V 0 bases short and J 4 bases short, with 18 bases between. The germline gives CDR1 SQVTM, CDR2 ANQGSEA. In DNA, the CDR3 is TGCAGCGTTGAAGACGTACCGGACTTCCCCGGAGAGACCCAGTACTTC. Protein: CSVEDVPDFPGETQYF.

V and J are TRBV19 and TRBJ1-2; no clear D. The CDR3 runs 15 residues. CDR1 is LNHDA, CDR2 SQIVND, per germline (reference sequence). Trimming pared 3 bases from V and 7 bases from J, leaving 18 bases between. The CDR3 bases are TGTGCCAGTAGTATTTTTGACCCGTCTCGGAGTGGCTACACCTTC. Translating gives CASSIFDPSRSGYTF.

The chain uses TRBV28 and TRBJ1-2, with a possible D match to TRBD1 (5 bases). Germline CDR1 MDHEN, CDR2 SYDVKM. The CDR3 sequence is 13 residues long. Trimming shortened V by 3 bases and J by 7 bases, and 12 bases separated the two germline ends. The CDR3 DNA follows: TGTGCCAGCAGTTTCTTAGGGGCCGGTGGCTACACCTTC. It is translated as CASSFLGAGGYTF.

The genes are TRBV2 and TRBJ2-7; 7 bases fit TRBD2. Trimming at V came to 8 bases and at J to 0 bases, leaving 7 bases not matched to a gene. The V gene's germline CDR1 is SNHLY and CDR2 FYNNEI. The CDR3 consists of 14 residues. In nucleotides, the CDR3 is TGTGCCAGCCTGGGGGGGAGCCCCTCCTACGAGCAGTACTTC. As protein: CASLGGSPSYEQYF.

The count of this clone is one. The chain recombines TRBV15 with TRBJ2-5; 9 positions agree with TRBD2. Germline loops: CDR1 LNHNV, CDR2 YYDKDF (reference sequence). There are 16 residues in the CDR3. V gave up 2 bases and J gave up 5 bases; unmatched junction bases: 9. Written as DNA, the CDR3 is TGTGCCACCAGCAGAACACTAGCGGGCCAGGGGGAGACCCAGTACTTC. Protein sequence: CATSRTLAGQGETQYF.

On this clone itself: Other DNA sequences in this specimen translate into the identical CDR3. This chain links TRBV7-9 with TRBJ1-1; 10 nucleotides agree with TRBD1. Per germline, CDR1 SEHNR and CDR2 FQNEAQ (reference sequence). J was trimmed by 4 bases and V by 3 bases; bases with no gene match: 2. The CDR3 sequence is 14 residues long. CDR3 residues: CASSLGQGSTEAFF. The CDR3 region has the DNA TGTGCCAGCAGCTTGGGACAGGGGAGCACTGAAGCTTTCTTT.

This clone has a handful of counts. The chain recombines TRBV10-1 with TRBJ2-2; possibly TRBD2 for D (5 bases). This CDR3 spans 17 amino acids. V was trimmed by 0 bases and J by 1 base, leaving 12 bases between them. Germline V gives CDR1 WNHNN, CDR2 SYGVQD (reference sequence). Here the CDR3 reads CASSESTRSVNTGELFF. The CDR3 DNA follows: TGCGCCAGCAGTGAGTCGACTCGTAGCGTGAACACCGGGGAGCTGTTTTTT.